These 20 T cell receptor beta chains were sequenced from one sample in a study of pediatric ulcerative colitis. Rectal tissue came from one to two pinch biopsies taken at colonoscopy. The protocol was immunoSEQ multiplex PCR, while the TCRdb copy is restricted to in-frame clones and leaves out a portion. The sample lists about 22,000 clones, about three quarters occurring once. Sequenced material: gut tissue. Receptor source: a boy aged 5 to 17 with severe ulcerative colitis.

V is TRBV30 and J is TRBJ2-7; D is undetermined. From germline, CDR1 is GTSNPN and CDR2 SVGIG (reference sequence). CDR3 length: 14 amino acids. Trimming stripped 5 bases from V and 2 bases from J, with 16 bases between. CDR3: CAWGRYPYPYEQYF. CDR3 nucleotides: TGTGCCTGGGGGCGTTACCCCTACCCCTACGAGCAGTACTTC.

The genes are TRBV2 and TRBJ1-2, with 10 nucleotides matching TRBD1. The CDR3 totals 12 residues. Germline-derived CDR1 and CDR2 are SNHLY and FYNNEI. The J segment lost 6 bases and the V segment lost 7 bases, leaving 2 bases of the junction unmatched. The chain's CDR3 is CASKGTGDGYTF. In nucleotides, the CDR3 is TGTGCCAGCAAAGGGACAGGGGATGGCTACACCTTC.

This clone showed up just a few times. The V and J genes are TRBV11-1 and TRBJ1-1; D not resolved. The CDR3 runs 15 residues. With 1 base removed from V and 1 base from J, the gap between germline ends came to 10 bases. Germline-derived CDR1 and CDR2 are SGHAT and FQDESV (reference sequence). CDR3 protein: CASSLGRAGNTEAFF. The CDR3 DNA reads TGTGCCAGCAGCTTAGGTCGGGCAGGGAACACTGAAGCTTTCTTT.

This chain uses TRBV11-2 with TRBJ2-5; 10 positions match TRBD2. The J segment lost 5 bases and the V segment lost 5 bases, leaving 8 bases of the junction unmatched. Germline loops: CDR1 SGHAT, CDR2 FQNNGV. This CDR3 contains 15 residues. The chain's CDR3 is CASSPLLAGSETQYF. CDR3 bases: TGTGCCAGCAGCCCGTTACTAGCGGGGAGCGAGACCCAGTACTTC.

The genes are TRBV7-9 and TRBJ1-4; D remains unclear. Trimming stripped 1 base from V and 7 bases from J, with 19 bases between. CDR3 length: 17 residues. Germline loops: CDR1 SEHNR, CDR2 FQNEAQ (reference sequence). The CDR3 coding sequence is TGTGCCAGCAGCTTAGGGTTGGATTCGTCTGGGCGTGAAAAACTGTTTTTT. The encoded protein is CASSLGLDSSGREKLFF. Combining the CDR3 with reference TRBV7-9 and TRBJ1-4 gives the whole variable domain DTGVSQNPRHKITKRGQNVTFRCDPISEHNRLYWYRQTLGQGPEFLTYFQNEAQLEKSRLLSDRFSAERPKGSFSTLEIQRTEQGDSAMYLCASSLGLDSSGREKLFFGSGTQLSVL.

Written as DNA, the CDR3 is TGTGCCAGCAGCTTAACCTCCGGGCCGTACACTGAAGCTTTCTTT. Translating it yields CASSLTSGPYTEAFF. The chain combines TRBV7-3 with TRBJ1-1, with no clear D. Germline V gene sequence: CDR1 SGHTA, CDR2 FQGTGA. V was pared by 0 bases and J by 3 bases, with 11 bases between. The CDR3 spans 15 residues.

This chain uses TRBV7-9 with TRBJ1-4; D is uncertain. The germline V gene encodes CDR1 SEHNR and CDR2 FQNEAQ (reference sequence). V was cut by 0 bases and J by 0 bases, with 8 bases left in between. This CDR3 has 16 amino acids. CDR3 coding DNA: TGTGCCAGCAGCTTAGCAGACTTAGCAACTAATGAAAAACTGTTTTTT. Translated: CASSLADLATNEKLFF.

This chain uses TRBV20-1 with TRBJ2-5; the D is unclear. The CDR3 sequence is 11 residues long. With 6 bases removed from V and 6 bases from J, the gap between germline ends came to 11 bases. The germline V gene has CDR1 DFQATT and CDR2 SNEGSKA (reference sequence). The CDR3 is CSASGSKTQYF. The CDR3, as DNA: TGCAGTGCATCCGGGTCGAAGACCCAGTACTTC.

The rearrangement links TRBV4-2 to TRBJ1-6, with D unclear. Trimming took off 1 base at V and 10 bases at J, with 8 bases between the two ends. Germline V gives CDR1 LGHNA, CDR2 YNFKEQ. The CDR3 extends over 13 amino acids. The CDR3 sequence: CASSQGGESPLHF. The CDR3 nucleotides read TGTGCCAGCAGCCAAGGAGGTGAATCACCCCTCCACTTT.

V usage is TRBV18 and J usage is TRBJ1-3, with D unclear. Germline assignment: CDR1 KGHSH and CDR2 LQKENI. The CDR3 spans 12 residues. V lost 2 bases to trimming and J lost 5 bases, with 4 bases between them. Here the CDR3 reads CASSPDRNTIYF. For the CDR3, the DNA is TGTGCCAGCTCACCAGACAGAAACACCATATATTTT.

This rearrangement joins TRBV5-1 to TRBJ2-3; D may match TRBD1 or TRBD2 (5 bases each). The V gene lost 3 bases and the J gene lost 6 bases, with 17 bases spanning the gap. Germline CDR1 reads SGHRS; CDR2 reads YFSETQ. The length of the CDR3 is 15 residues. DNA for the CDR3: TGCGCCAGCAGCTCGACCGGGGCCCTGGCGGATACGCAGTATTTT. Amino acids: CASSSTGALADTQYF.

The chain employs TRBV6-5 and TRBJ1-4; maybe TRBD1 (5 bases). V was shortened by 0 bases and J by 8 bases, with 16 bases between the two germline ends. This CDR3 is 16 amino acids long. Germline V gene lookup returns CDR1 MNHEY and CDR2 SVGAGI. CDR3 loop: CASSYSMGQGQEKLFF. CDR3 bases: TGTGCCAGCAGTTACTCGATGGGGCAGGGCCAGGAAAAACTGTTTTTT.

The chain links TRBV9 to TRBJ2-1; 10 bases agree with TRBD1. Germline-derived CDR1 and CDR2 are SGDLS and YYNGEE. The CDR3 has 16 residues. After removal of 4 bases from V and 6 bases from J, the junction contained 10 bases not matched to a gene. The CDR3 sequence is CASSLVDRGGSNEQFF. The CDR3 coding sequence is TGTGCCAGCAGCCTGGTGGACAGGGGGGGTTCCAATGAGCAGTTCTTC.

The chain uses TRBV18 and TRBJ1-2; D is undetermined. V was cut by 1 base and J by 2 bases, with 14 bases left in between. Per the germline V gene, CDR1 is KGHSH and CDR2 is LQKENI. The CDR3 loop spans 16 amino acids. CDR3 sequence reads: CASSPLNGDSNYGYTF. The CDR3 coding sequence is TGTGCCAGCTCACCACTAAATGGGGATTCCAACTATGGCTACACCTTC.

CDR3 in amino acids: CASSVGGAPNGYTF. DNA of the CDR3: TGTGCCAGCAGCGTAGGGGGGGCGCCGAATGGCTACACCTTC. The chain joins TRBV9 to TRBJ1-2; maybe TRBD1 (6 bases). Germline CDR1 SGDLS, CDR2 YYNGEE. This CDR3 spans 14 amino acids. V gave up 0 bases and J gave up 6 bases, with 12 bases separating them.

The V gene is TRBV5-5, the J gene TRBJ2-5; weak D call: TRBD2 (6 bases). Deletions cut 0 bases from V and 4 bases from J, with 10 bases between. The CDR3 runs to 14 residues. Germline assignment: CDR1 SGHKS and CDR2 YYEKEE (reference sequence). The CDR3 spells CASSLGGLGETQYF. Here the CDR3 DNA reads TGTGCCAGCAGCTTGGGGGGACTGGGAGAGACCCAGTACTTC.

This chain links TRBV2 with TRBJ2-1, with 9 bases that match TRBD2. Germline lookup yields CDR1 SNHLY and CDR2 FYNNEI. The CDR3 loop spans 14 amino acids. Unmatched junction bases numbered 9, after V lost 5 bases and J lost 10 bases. The DNA for the CDR3 is TGTGCCAGCAGTATGGGACTAGCTCAGGGAGAGCAGTTCTTC. This codes for CASSMGLAQGEQFF.

CDR3 protein: CASSLMRTANYGYTF. The CDR3 DNA reads TGTGCCAGCAGCTTGATGAGGACAGCTAACTATGGCTACACCTTC. The V and J genes are TRBV5-6 and TRBJ1-2; weak D call: TRBD1 (6 bases). Germline V gene sequence: CDR1 SGHDT, CDR2 YYEEEE. With 1 base removed from V and 0 bases from J, the gap between germline ends came to 10 bases. This CDR3 is built from 15 residues. The full variable domain, in which reference TRBV5-6 and TRBJ1-2 provide the parts outside the CDR3, is DAGVTQSPTHLIKTRGQQVTLRCSPKSGHDTVSWYQQALGQGPQFIFQYYEEEERQRGNFPDRFSGHQFPNYSSELNVNALLLGDSALYLCASSLMRTANYGYTFGSGTRLTVV.

This rearrangement joins TRBV2 to TRBJ2-1, with no clear D. V was trimmed by 0 bases and J by 12 bases, leaving 6 bases between them. Germline V gives CDR1 SNHLY, CDR2 FYNNEI. CDR3 length: 11 amino acids. CDR3 in DNA: TGTGCCAGCAGTGAAGCGCAAGTGCAGTTCTTC. Residues: CASSEAQVQFF. The full variable domain, rest sourced from reference TRBV2 and TRBJ2-1, is EPEVTQTPSHQVTQMGQEVILRCVPISNHLYFYWYRQILGQKVEFLVSFYNNEISEKSEIFDDQFSVERPDGSNFTLKIRSTKLEDSAMYFCASSEAQVQFFGPGTRLTVL.

The rearrangement joins TRBV18 to TRBJ1-1, with 7 bases identical to TRBD1. This CDR3 is built from 15 residues. The germline V gene encodes CDR1 KGHSH and CDR2 LQKENI. The trim removed 3 bases at V and 3 bases at J, leaving 7 bases unmatched. CDR3 in DNA: TGTGCCAGCTCACCCGACAGGGTAAAGTACACTGAAGCTTTCTTT. Translated: CASSPDRVKYTEAFF. The whole variable domain, remainder taken from reference TRBV18 and TRBJ1-1, is NAGVMQNPRHLVRRRGQEARLRCSPMKGHSHVYWYRQLPEEGLKFMVYLQKENIIDESGMPKERFSAEFPKEGPSILRIQQVVRGDSAAYFCASSPDRVKYTEAFFGQGTRLTVV.